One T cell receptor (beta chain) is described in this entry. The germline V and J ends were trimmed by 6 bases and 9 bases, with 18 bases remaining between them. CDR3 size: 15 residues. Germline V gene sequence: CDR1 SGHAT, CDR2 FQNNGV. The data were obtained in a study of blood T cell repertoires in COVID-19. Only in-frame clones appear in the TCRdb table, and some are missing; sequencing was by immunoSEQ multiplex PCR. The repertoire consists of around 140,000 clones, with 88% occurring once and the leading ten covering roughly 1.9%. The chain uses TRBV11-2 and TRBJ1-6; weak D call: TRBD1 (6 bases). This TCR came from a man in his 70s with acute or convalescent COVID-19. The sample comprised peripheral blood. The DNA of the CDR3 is TGTGCCAGCAGTTCCCTTAGGGAGGGGGGTTCACCCCTCCACTTT. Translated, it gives CASSSLREGGSPLHF. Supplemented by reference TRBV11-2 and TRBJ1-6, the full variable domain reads EAGVAQSPRYKIIEKRQSVAFWCNPISGHATLYWYQQILGQGPKLLIQFQNNGVVDDSQLPKDRFSAERLKGVDSTLKIQPAKLEDSAVYLCASSSLREGGSPLHFGNGTRLTVT.